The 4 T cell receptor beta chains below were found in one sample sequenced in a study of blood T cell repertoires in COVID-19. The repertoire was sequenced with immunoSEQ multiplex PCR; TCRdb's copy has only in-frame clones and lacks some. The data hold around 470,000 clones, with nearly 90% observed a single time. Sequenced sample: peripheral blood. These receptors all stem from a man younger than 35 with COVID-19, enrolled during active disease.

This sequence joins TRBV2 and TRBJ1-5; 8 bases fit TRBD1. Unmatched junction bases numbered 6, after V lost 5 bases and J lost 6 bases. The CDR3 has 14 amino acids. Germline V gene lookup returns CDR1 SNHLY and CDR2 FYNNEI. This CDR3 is CASSPQGAAQPQHF. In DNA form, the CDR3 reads TGTGCCAGCAGTCCTCAGGGGGCAGCTCAGCCCCAGCATTTT. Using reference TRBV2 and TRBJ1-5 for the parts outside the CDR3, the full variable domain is EPEVTQTPSHQVTQMGQEVILRCVPISNHLYFYWYRQILGQKVEFLVSFYNNEISEKSEIFDDQFSVERPDGSNFTLKIRSTKLEDSAMYFCASSPQGAAQPQHFGDGTRLSIL.

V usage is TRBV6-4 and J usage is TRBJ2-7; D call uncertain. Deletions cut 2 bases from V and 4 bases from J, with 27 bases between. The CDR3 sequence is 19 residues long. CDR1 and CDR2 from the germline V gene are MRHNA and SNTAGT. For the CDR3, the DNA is TGTGCCAGCAGTGACCCCCCCGATAAGAGCGTTCTAGAGCCTTACGAGCAGTACTTC. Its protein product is CASSDPPDKSVLEPYEQYF.

CDR3 nucleotide sequence: TGTGCCAGTAGTCCAGGGGTCGTGGGCACTGAAGCTTTCTTT. Its protein is CASSPGVVGTEAFF. The chain uses TRBV19 and TRBJ1-1; a possible D gene is TRBD1 (6 bases). Trimming shortened V by 5 bases and J by 4 bases, and 14 bases separated the two germline ends. Looked up from germline, CDR1 is LNHDA and CDR2 is SQIVND (reference sequence). The length of the CDR3 is 14 residues.

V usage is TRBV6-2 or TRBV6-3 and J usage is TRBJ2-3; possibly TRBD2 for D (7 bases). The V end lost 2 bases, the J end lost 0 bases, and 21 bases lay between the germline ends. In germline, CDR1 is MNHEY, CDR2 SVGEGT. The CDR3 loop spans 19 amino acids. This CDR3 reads CASSYLTTSRGASTDTQYF. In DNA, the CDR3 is TGTGCCAGCAGTTACCTCACAACCTCCCGGGGGGCTAGCACAGATACGCAGTATTTT.